These 25 T cell receptor beta chains came from one sample sequenced in a study of blood T cells in healthy people across ages. A sample-barcoded 5' primer and a J-beta primer mix were used in a second PCR of about 7 to 12 cycles. TCRdb called the 5' RACE reads again in MiXCR, with one record for every CDR3 protein. This repertoire shows 700,000 or so distinct CDR3 sequences, about a fifth found once; its top ten account for around a fifth. Material: blood. The receptors were gathered from a man in his 70s in good health.

The chain links TRBV20-1 to TRBJ2-7; 9 bases are a match to TRBD1. The V and J ends lost 3 bases and 3 bases, in that order; junction bases with no gene match: 9. Germline lookup yields CDR1 DFQATT and CDR2 SNEGSKA (reference sequence). This CDR3 comprises 15 residues. The CDR3 spells CSARETGGSNYEQYF. The CDR3 region has the DNA TGCAGTGCTAGGGAGACAGGGGGATCAAACTACGAGCAGTACTTC.

The chain carries TRBV11-2 and TRBJ2-3; 10 positions agree with TRBD2. This CDR3 is 17 amino acids long. Germline V gene data show CDR1 as SGHAT and CDR2 as FQNNGV. V lost 2 bases, J lost 4 bases, and 9 bases stayed unmatched. CDR3 DNA sequence: TGTGCCAGCAGCTTAATAGCGGGGGGTAATCCCCCAGATACGCAGTATTTT. Translated: CASSLIAGGNPPDTQYF.

This clonotype has a handful of counts. The rearrangement uses TRBV20-1 and TRBJ2-1; the match to TRBD2 covers 8 bases. With V trimmed by 1 base and J by 2 bases, 13 bases remained unmatched. From germline, CDR1 is DFQATT and CDR2 SNEGSKA (reference sequence). The CDR3 is 18 amino acids. The CDR3 spells CSARGLHFSGETYNEQFF. The CDR3 bases are TGCAGTGCTAGAGGCCTCCATTTTAGCGGGGAAACCTACAATGAGCAGTTCTTC.

The chain links TRBV2 to TRBJ2-7; D is perhaps TRBD1 or TRBD2 (6 bases each). Germline lookup yields CDR1 SNHLY and CDR2 FYNNEI. The CDR3 runs to 14 residues. Trimming cost V 6 bases and J 2 bases, with 14 bases left between them. This CDR3 reads CASSGGSRTYEQYF. CDR3 DNA: TGTGCCAGCAGCGGGGGCTCACGAACCTACGAGCAGTACTTC.

The CDR3 DNA follows: TGTGCCAGCAGTGCAACCCGGGACCGCCCGCATCATACGCAGTATTTT. Its translation is CASSATRDRPHHTQYF. The chain recombines TRBV27 with TRBJ2-3, with D tentatively TRBD1 or TRBD2 (5 bases each). The CDR3 covers 16 residues. Trimming cost V 5 bases and J 7 bases, with 22 bases left between them. Germline V gives CDR1 MNHEY, CDR2 SMNVEV (reference sequence).

This clonotype showed up just a few times. The chain recombines TRBV20-1 with TRBJ2-5, with TRBD2 matching over 7 bases. V was clipped by 5 bases and J by 1 base; unmatched bases: 13. The CDR3 has 16 residues. The germline V gene has CDR1 DFQATT and CDR2 SNEGSKA (reference sequence). CDR3 sequence reads: CSASPVPAGIQETQYF. CDR3 DNA: TGCAGTGCTTCCCCAGTCCCAGCGGGGATCCAAGAGACCCAGTACTTC.

V usage is TRBV9 and J usage is TRBJ2-5; D remains unclear. TRBJ2-1 matches the DNA end more closely, so the J call is doubtful. The germline CDR1 and CDR2 sequences are SGDLS and YYNGEE. The length of the CDR3 is 14 residues. CDR3 DNA sequence: TGTGCCAGCAGCGTAGATTTTCCGGTCCATGAGCAGTTCTTC. Protein product: CASSVDFPVHEQFF.

The chain is built from TRBV7-9 and TRBJ2-7, with D hard to call. V was pared by 3 bases and J by 3 bases, with 12 bases between. The V gene's germline CDR1 is SEHNR and CDR2 FQNEAQ (reference sequence). The CDR3 contains 14 residues. The CDR3 sequence is CASSFPTQIYEQYV. CDR3 nucleotides: TGTGCCAGCAGCTTCCCGACACAGATCTACGAGCAGTACGTC.

The V and J genes are TRBV27 and TRBJ2-3; 12 nucleotides match TRBD2. Germline loops: CDR1 MNHEY, CDR2 SMNVEV (reference sequence). V dropped 5 bases and J dropped 2; count of bases not matched to a gene: 5. The CDR3 consists of 16 residues. Written as DNA, the CDR3 is TGTGCCAGCAGTCGCCGACTAGCGGGGGTCACAGATACGCAGTATTTT. The encoded protein is CASSRRLAGVTDTQYF.

This clonotype was seen more than once but under ten times. V is TRBV20-1 and J is TRBJ1-3, with D perhaps TRBD1 (5 bases). Germline CDR1 reads DFQATT; CDR2 reads SNEGSKA (reference sequence). V shed 6 bases and J shed 2 bases, with 11 bases lying between them. This CDR3 spans 13 amino acids. The CDR3 is CSAFGGTGNTIYF. The CDR3 bases are TGCAGTGCCTTCGGGGGGACTGGAAACACCATATATTTT.

This chain connects TRBV3-1 to TRBJ2-3; TRBD2 agrees at 10 bases. With 5 bases clipped from V and 5 bases from J, the junction kept 13 bases outside the gene matches. The CDR3 spans 17 residues. The V gene's germline CDR1 is LGHDT and CDR2 YNNKEL (reference sequence). CDR3 in DNA: TGTGCCAGCAGCTCGCGGACTAGCGGCAACCAAGGAGATACGCAGTATTTT. Translated: CASSSRTSGNQGDTQYF.

This chain uses TRBV9 with TRBJ2-1, with 11 bases matching TRBD2. The CDR3 totals 14 residues. The trim removed 7 bases at V and 8 bases at J, leaving 8 bases unmatched. The germline V gene encodes CDR1 SGDLS and CDR2 YYNGEE. DNA for the CDR3: TGTGCCAGCTCCCCACTGACTAGCGGGGATGAGCAGTTCTTC. This sequence encodes CASSPLTSGDEQFF.

This clonotype was counted at least ten times. This chain joins TRBV24-1 and TRBJ2-3, with TRBD2 matching over 12 bases. This CDR3 region has 16 residues. The trim removed 3 bases at V and 6 bases at J, leaving 6 bases unmatched. Germline assignment: CDR1 KGHDR and CDR2 SFDVKD. The CDR3 sequence is CATSDRTSGTGDTQYF. The DNA for the CDR3 is TGTGCCACCAGTGATCGGACTAGCGGGACCGGGGATACGCAGTATTTT.

The chain carries TRBV3-1 and TRBJ2-1; 7 bases align to TRBD2. This CDR3 is built from 16 residues. The junction had 9 bases not matched to a gene; V was cut back by 1 base and J by 6 bases. The germline V gene encodes CDR1 LGHDT and CDR2 YNNKEL (reference sequence). The CDR3 loop is CASSQVLAWGGNEQFF. CDR3 DNA sequence: TGTGCCAGCAGCCAAGTTTTAGCCTGGGGGGGCAATGAGCAGTTCTTC.

A word on this clonotype: One end of the junction fails to match germline, which may point to a read error. The chain joins TRBV12-3 or TRBV12-4 to TRBJ2-7; 15 bases are shared with TRBD2. CDR3 size: 17 residues. The CDR3, as DNA: TGTGCCAGCAGTCCCGGGACTAGCGGGGGGTATTCCTACGAGCCGTACTTC. Translated, it gives CASSPGTSGGYSYEPYF.

This sequence joins TRBV5-1 and TRBJ2-5; 9 nucleotides match TRBD1. The germline V gene encodes CDR1 SGHRS and CDR2 YFSETQ. Trimming removed 3 bases from V and 11 bases from J; junction bases left unmatched: 11. This CDR3 has 14 residues. CDR3 nucleotides: TGCGCCAGCAGCTCGGACCGGACAGGGGTGCAGCAGTACTTC. It codes for CASSSDRTGVQQYF.

V gene TRBV6-2 or TRBV6-3 combines with J gene TRBJ2-7, with TRBD2 identical over 9 bases. TRBJ2-1 explains the end of the DNA better; the J call may be wrong. The CDR3 spans 17 residues. Germline CDR1 and CDR2: MNHEY and SVGEGT. The chain's CDR3 is CASSYSAARLADNEQFF. The CDR3 DNA follows: TGTGCCAGCAGTTACTCCGCGGCCCGACTAGCGGATAATGAGCAGTTCTTC.

The chain recombines TRBV10-3 with TRBJ2-7; D is perhaps TRBD1 (5 bases). V lost 5 bases and J 6 bases, leaving 11 bases between the germline ends. Germline lookup yields CDR1 ENHRY and CDR2 SYGVKD. The CDR3 is 12 amino acids. CDR3 DNA sequence: TGTGCCATCAGTCGTACAGGTTTCGAGCAGTACTTC. Translated, it gives CAISRTGFEQYF.

This clonotype came up many times. The chain combines TRBV12-3 or TRBV12-4 with TRBJ2-1; 9 bases align to TRBD2. With 2 bases clipped from V and 9 bases from J, the junction kept 8 bases outside the gene matches. The CDR3 contains 15 residues. The CDR3 loop is CASSLRRGGLVEQFF. In nucleotides, the CDR3 is TGTGCCAGCAGTTTAAGGCGGGGGGGCCTCGTTGAGCAGTTCTTC.

The V and J genes are TRBV19 and TRBJ1-2, with 8 bases identical to TRBD1. CDR1 is LNHDA and CDR2 is SQIVND in the germline V gene (reference sequence). The CDR3 spans 16 residues. V shed 7 bases, J shed 7 bases, and the junction held 17 bases outside the gene matches. For the CDR3, the DNA is TGTGCCAGTACCCCAATGGGACAGGAGATTAGCGGTGGCTACACCTTC. This gives the protein CASTPMGQEISGGYTF.

The chain uses TRBV12-3 or TRBV12-4 and TRBJ1-4; a weak D match, TRBD1 (5 bases). Trimming pared 11 bases from V and 7 bases from J, leaving 20 bases between. The CDR3 length is 14 residues. The CDR3 nucleotides are TGTGCCTCCCGAAGGGACCCAACTGGTGAAAAACTGTTTTTT. It specifies CASRRDPTGEKLFF.

This chain links TRBV9 with TRBJ2-3; D gene unclear. The CDR3 runs to 14 residues. CDR1 and CDR2 from the germline V gene are SGDLS and YYNGEE. V lost 0 bases and J 0 bases, leaving 5 bases between the germline ends. The CDR3 nucleotides are TGTGCCAGCAGCGTAGACCTCAGCACAGATACGCAGTATTTT. It codes for CASSVDLSTDTQYF.

This clonotype was observed a few times. J is TRBJ1-5 and V is TRBV20-1; D may be TRBD1 (5 bases). Germline V gives CDR1 DFQATT, CDR2 SNEGSKA (reference sequence). Trimming cost V 3 bases and J 7 bases, with 16 bases left between them. The CDR3 extends over 14 amino acids. CDR3: CSARRGRGGQPQHF. CDR3 coding DNA: TGCAGTGCTAGGAGGGGTAGAGGTGGGCAGCCCCAGCATTTT.

This clonotype came up a few times. The chain uses TRBV28 and TRBJ2-5; the D gene is possibly TRBD1 (6 bases). This CDR3 comprises 15 residues. Germline CDR1 is MDHEN and CDR2 is SYDVKM. Trimming left V 5 bases short and J 4 bases short, with 17 bases between. CDR3 sequence (DNA): TGTGCCAGCAGTCCCCTCAGGGGTGGTTTAGAGACCCAGTACTTC. Protein sequence: CASSPLRGGLETQYF.

This clonotype occurred a few times. This chain uses TRBV20-1 with TRBJ1-2; 11 bases agree with TRBD1. After removal of 1 base from V and 5 bases from J, the junction contained 3 bases not matched to a gene. The CDR3 covers 14 residues. Germline V CDR1 and CDR2: DFQATT, SNEGSKA (reference sequence). The CDR3, as DNA: TGCAGTGCTAGAGGGACAGGGGGCTTTTATGGCTACACCTTC. It is translated as CSARGTGGFYGYTF.